This T cell receptor beta chain was documented in a study of blood T cell repertoires in COVID-19. Study in general: Specimens from acute and convalescent COVID-19 originated in the United States, Italy and Spain. T cells, B-cell-depleted T cells, or PBMCs provided the cDNA or gDNA that served as material.

Between the trimmed V and J ends, which lost 4 bases and 0 bases, there was a span of 7 bases. The CDR3 loop spans 13 amino acids. Germline V gene data show CDR1 as KGHSH and CDR2 as LQKENI. Authors' analysis steps: Nucleated cell number was recorded as an estimate derived from reference gene primer amplification. The table came from immunoSEQ multiplex PCR; TCRdb's copy has only in-frame clones and leaves some out. The DNA gave D and trimming, while V, J and clone size come from that table. The top ten clones hold approximately 2.1% of a sample with around 250,000 clones, 80% to 90% of them seen once.

The chain carries TRBV18 and TRBJ2-7, with D perhaps matching TRBD2 (5 bases). The TCR originated in a man younger than 45 who had recovered from COVID-19. Sample: peripheral blood. In DNA, the CDR3 is TGTGCCAGCTCACAGGACTCCTCCTACGAGCAGTACTTC. Amino acids: CASSQDSSYEQYF.